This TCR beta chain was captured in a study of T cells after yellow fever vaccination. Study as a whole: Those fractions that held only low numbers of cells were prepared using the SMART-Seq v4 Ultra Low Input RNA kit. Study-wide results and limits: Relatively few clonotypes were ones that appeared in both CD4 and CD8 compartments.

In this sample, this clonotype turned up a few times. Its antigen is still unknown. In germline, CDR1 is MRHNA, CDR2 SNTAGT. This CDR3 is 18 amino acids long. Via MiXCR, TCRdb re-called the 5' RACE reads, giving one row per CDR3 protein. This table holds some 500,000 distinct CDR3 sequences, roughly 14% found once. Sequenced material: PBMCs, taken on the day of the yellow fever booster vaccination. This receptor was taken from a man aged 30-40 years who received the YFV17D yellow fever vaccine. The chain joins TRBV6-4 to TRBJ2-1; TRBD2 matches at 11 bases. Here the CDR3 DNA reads TGTGCAAGTCAGAACTCGGGACTAGCGGTTACGTCCTACAATGAGCAGTTCTTC. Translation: CASQNSGLAVTSYNEQFF.